This entry lists 31 T cell receptor beta chains sequenced from one sample in a study of metastatic and nonmetastatic thyroid tumors. TCRdb reprocessed the PCR reads using MiXCR. Of some 8,500 clones listed, roughly 36% are singletons. Not a single patient had been given any form of treatment at any point before undergoing thyroid surgery. Sequencing input: tumor tissue. The source of these receptors is a female donor with papillary thyroid cancer or a benign thyroid nodule (not recorded which). Some clones in this sample may be carry-over from other donors' samples.

This clone was seen more than once but under ten times. The chain joins TRBV27 to TRBJ1-5; 8 bases agree with TRBD1. This CDR3 spans 12 amino acids. Germline CDR1 MNHEY, CDR2 SMNVEV (reference sequence). The ends lost 7 bases at V and 5 bases at J; junction bases unmatched: 1. The CDR3 sequence is CASKTGDQPQHF. The DNA for the CDR3 is TGTGCCAGCAAGACAGGGGATCAGCCCCAGCATTTT.

The chain combines TRBV7-6 with TRBJ2-1; D tentatively fits TRBD1 or TRBD2 (5 bases each). The CDR3 runs to 16 residues. The V and J ends lost 5 bases and 5 bases respectively, with 19 bases between them. CDR1 SGHVS and CDR2 FNYEAQ come from the germline V gene. The CDR3 DNA sequence: TGTGCCAGCAGCCCCGCCGTGCAGGGACGGAACAATGAGCAGTTCTTC. Protein: CASSPAVQGRNNEQFF.

The rearrangement links TRBV20-1 to TRBJ1-2, with D hard to call. Per the germline V gene, CDR1 is DFQATT and CDR2 is SNEGSKA (reference sequence). The CDR3 length is 14 residues. V lost 5 bases, J lost 0 bases, and 13 bases lay in between. The CDR3 loop is CSAFFSGSNYGYTF. In nucleotides, the CDR3 is TGCAGTGCTTTCTTCTCGGGGTCTAACTATGGCTACACCTTC.

The V call is TRBV11-2, the J call TRBJ2-1, with TRBD2 matching over 12 bases. CDR1 is SGHAT, CDR2 FQNNGV, per germline. The CDR3 is 16 residues long. Unmatched junction bases numbered 9, after V lost 5 bases and J lost 7 bases. This chain's CDR3 is CASSPRLAGVSNEQFF. CDR3 nucleotides: TGTGCCAGCAGCCCGAGACTAGCGGGAGTTAGTAATGAGCAGTTCTTC.

J is TRBJ2-1 and V is TRBV20-1; 7 bases fit TRBD2. Trimming removed 7 bases from V and 0 bases from J; junction bases left unmatched: 6. CDR3 length: 14 residues. CDR1 is DFQATT and CDR2 is SNEGSKA in the germline V gene (reference sequence). The chain's CDR3 is CSVAGGFSYNEQFF. CDR3 nucleotides: TGCAGTGTAGCCGGGGGGTTCTCCTACAATGAGCAGTTCTTC.

The V gene is TRBV4-1, the J gene TRBJ1-5; weak D call: TRBD1 (6 bases). This CDR3 is built from 16 residues. V lost 0 bases, J lost 1 base, and 10 bases lay in between. Per germline, CDR1 MGHRA and CDR2 YSYEKL. CDR3: CASSQDAGASNQPQHF. The CDR3 DNA reads as TGCGCCAGCAGCCAAGATGCAGGGGCGAGCAATCAGCCCCAGCATTTT.

The gene calls are TRBV18 and TRBJ1-4; D possibly corresponds to TRBD1 (5 bases). The CDR3 totals 15 residues. CDR1 is KGHSH, CDR2 LQKENI, per germline. V was cut by 3 bases and J by 5 bases, with 13 bases left in between. This chain's CDR3 is CASSPANRPNEKLFF. DNA of the CDR3: TGTGCCAGCTCACCTGCAAACAGGCCCAATGAAAAACTGTTTTTT. Variable domain in full (rest from reference TRBV18 and TRBJ1-4): NAGVMQNPRHLVRRRGQEARLRCSPMKGHSHVYWYRQLPEEGLKFMVYLQKENIIDESGMPKERFSAEFPKEGPSILRIQQVVRGDSAAYFCASSPANRPNEKLFFGSGTQLSVL.

This clone was seen once. V usage is TRBV30 and J usage is TRBJ1-1; 10 positions agree with TRBD1. The CDR3 consists of 14 residues. With 5 bases clipped from V and 4 bases from J, the junction kept 7 bases outside the gene matches. The germline gives CDR1 GTSNPN, CDR2 SVGIG (reference sequence). This CDR3 reads CAWGRGQGSTEAFF. DNA of the CDR3: TGTGCCTGGGGAAGGGGACAGGGGTCCACTGAAGCTTTCTTT.

This chain uses TRBV28 with TRBJ2-1; 11 bases fit TRBD2. Germline loops: CDR1 MDHEN, CDR2 SYDVKM. The CDR3 is 16 amino acids. The J segment lost 8 bases and the V segment lost 1 base, leaving 7 bases of the junction unmatched. The DNA for the CDR3 is TGTGCCAGCAGTTTATATACTAGCGGGAGTACGCATGAGCAGTTCTTC. Residues: CASSLYTSGSTHEQFF.

By frequency in the sample, this clone is medium-sized (0.01 to 0.1%). The CDR3 region is CASSLVLGGDSPLHF. Written as DNA, the CDR3 is TGTGCCAGCAGCTTAGTTCTAGGGGGTGATTCACCCCTCCACTTT. The chain employs TRBV11-2 and TRBJ1-6, with D possibly matching TRBD1 (6 bases). CDR3 length: 15 residues. V shed 1 base and J shed 8 bases, with 12 bases lying between them. CDR1 and CDR2 from the germline V gene are SGHAT and FQNNGV.

This sequence joins TRBV12-3 or TRBV12-4 and TRBJ2-1; weak D call: TRBD2 (6 bases). This CDR3 has 17 amino acids. V gave up 4 bases and J gave up 8 bases, with 24 bases separating them. CDR3 protein: CASSSTFGVSGVYEQFF. The CDR3 DNA reads TGTGCCAGCAGTTCGACCTTCGGGGTTAGCGGCGTCTATGAGCAGTTCTTC.

There are many counts of this clone. This chain links TRBV20-1 with TRBJ2-3; TRBD1 aligns across 9 bases. The CDR3 has 15 residues. The J segment lost 3 bases and the V segment lost 5 bases, leaving 9 bases of the junction unmatched. Germline V lookup: CDR1 DFQATT, CDR2 SNEGSKA (reference sequence). The CDR3 DNA reads as TGCAGTGCTCACGTAAACAGGGGGCGAACAGATACGCAGTATTTT. The encoded protein is CSAHVNRGRTDTQYF.

The V gene is TRBV4-1, the J gene TRBJ1-5, with D unresolved. Germline V gene data show CDR1 as MGHRA and CDR2 as YSYEKL. The CDR3 is 13 residues long. Trimming pared 3 bases from V and 4 bases from J, leaving 7 bases between. This CDR3 is CASSQGFNQPQHF. The CDR3 DNA is TGCGCCAGCAGCCAGGGATTTAATCAGCCCCAGCATTTT.

By frequency in the sample, this clone is large. As DNA, the CDR3 is TGTGCCAGCAGCTGGGGGACAGGAGTAACCGGGGAGCTGTTTTTT. This sequence encodes CASSWGTGVTGELFF. The chain links TRBV11-2 to TRBJ2-2; 8 bases are shared with TRBD1. This CDR3 has 15 residues. The ends lost 4 bases at V and 5 bases at J; junction bases unmatched: 6. From germline, CDR1 is SGHAT and CDR2 FQNNGV.

J is TRBJ2-7 and V is TRBV14; D is undetermined. The length of the CDR3 is 12 residues. V lost 0 bases, J lost 9 bases, and 9 bases lay in between. Per the germline V gene, CDR1 is SGHDN and CDR2 is FVKESK. CDR3 region: CASSQDNSVQYF. CDR3 in DNA: TGTGCCAGCAGCCAAGATAACTCGGTGCAGTACTTC. Full variable domain (missing parts from reference TRBV14 and TRBJ2-7): EAGVTQFPSHSVIEKGQTVTLRCDPISGHDNLYWYRRVMGKEIKFLLHFVKESKQDESGMPNNRFLAERTGGTYSTLKVQPAELEDSGVYFCASSQDNSVQYFGPGTRLTVT.

Worth noting for this clone: The junction departs from germline at one end; a sequencing error may be responsible. The chain has TRBV6-5 and TRBJ2-1; 8 bases agree with TRBD1. Germline V gives CDR1 MNHEY, CDR2 SVGAGI. The CDR3 loop spans 17 amino acids. CDR3 bases: TGTGCCAGCAGTCACTCGAGACAGGGGTTCTCTAACGATGAGCAGTTCTTC. Its protein product is CASSHSRQGFSNDEQFF.

This clone was seen only a few times. The chain joins TRBV19 to TRBJ1-1, with D hard to call. Trimming cost V 7 bases and J 5 bases, with 11 bases left between them. Germline values: CDR1 LNHDA, CDR2 SQIVND (reference sequence). This CDR3 has 12 residues. Written as DNA, the CDR3 is TGTGCCAGTACGCGGGCGAGGACTGAAGCTTTCTTT. As protein: CASTRARTEAFF.

The rearrangement joins TRBV20-1 to TRBJ2-7; 8 bases match TRBD2. J gave up 7 bases and V 3 bases, and 11 bases lay outside the gene matches. This CDR3 spans 14 amino acids. Germline CDR1 reads DFQATT; CDR2 reads SNEGSKA (reference sequence). CDR3 in DNA: TGCAGTGCTAGGGCCGGGAGGGCCAGTGGTGAGCAGTACTTC. It encodes CSARAGRASGEQYF.

This clone is medium-sized by share. This CDR3 is CSARSDRGGKKLFF. The CDR3 coding sequence is TGCAGTGCTAGATCGGACAGGGGAGGCAAAAAACTGTTTTTT. V and J are TRBV20-1 and TRBJ1-4; 9 bases agree with TRBD1. After removal of 2 bases from V and 9 bases from J, the junction contained 7 bases not matched to a gene. Germline CDR1 is DFQATT and CDR2 is SNEGSKA (reference sequence). This CDR3 is 14 amino acids long.

This clone was seen a few times. This rearrangement joins TRBV19 to TRBJ1-1, with D uncertain. The germline V gene encodes CDR1 LNHDA and CDR2 SQIVND (reference sequence). V lost 5 bases and J 1 base, leaving 8 bases between the germline ends. The CDR3 contains 13 residues. Here the CDR3 DNA reads TGTGCCAGTAGTCTTTGGGGGAACACTGAAGCTTTCTTT. Translated, it gives CASSLWGNTEAFF.

This chain uses TRBV10-1 with TRBJ2-1; TRBD2 might be the D (6 bases). V lost 2 bases and J 10 bases, leaving 21 bases between the germline ends. CDR1 and CDR2 (germline): WNHNN, SYGVQD (reference sequence). The CDR3 consists of 16 residues. In DNA, the CDR3 is TGCGCCAGCAGTGAGGGGGTTGGCAGGGCGGGATCGGAGCAGTTCTTC. As protein: CASSEGVGRAGSEQFF.

This chain connects TRBV11-2 to TRBJ2-3; D is possibly TRBD1 or TRBD2 (6 bases each). The germline CDR1 and CDR2 sequences are SGHAT and FQNNGV. The CDR3 is 12 amino acids. V was trimmed by 7 bases and J by 9 bases, leaving 14 bases between them. The CDR3 is CASNYGGPTQYF. In DNA, the CDR3 is TGTGCCAGCAACTACGGGGGCCCGACGCAGTATTTT.

This chain uses TRBV19 with TRBJ2-3, with D perhaps matching TRBD1 (6 bases). The CDR3 consists of 12 residues. V lost 5 bases and J 7 bases, leaving 10 bases between the germline ends. Germline V gives CDR1 LNHDA, CDR2 SQIVND (reference sequence). CDR3 bases: TGTGCCAGTAGTCACAGGGAAAATACGCAGTATTTT. Protein sequence: CASSHRENTQYF.

The V call is TRBV7-2, the J call TRBJ2-7; a possible D gene is TRBD2 (5 bases). CDR3 length equals 12 residues. Looked up from germline, CDR1 is SGHTA and CDR2 is FQGNSA. V lost 4 bases and J 4 bases, leaving 8 bases between the germline ends. The CDR3 bases are TGTGCCAGCAGCTATGACTATTACGAGCAGTACTTC. Amino acids: CASSYDYYEQYF.

This clone was seen at least ten times. V is TRBV4-1 and J is TRBJ2-4; D is undetermined. CDR1 and CDR2 from the germline V gene are MGHRA and YSYEKL. The CDR3 is 14 amino acids. Trimming stripped 3 bases from V and 6 bases from J, with 12 bases between. CDR3 protein: CASSHANIGNIQYF. Here the CDR3 DNA reads TGCGCCAGCAGCCACGCTAATATTGGAAACATTCAGTACTTC.

This clone was counted only a few times. This chain connects TRBV6-1 to TRBJ1-6, with D possibly TRBD1 on 5 matching bases. CDR1 and CDR2 (germline): MNHNS, SASEGT. V shed 7 bases and J shed 9 bases, with 19 bases lying between them. The CDR3 consists of 15 residues. CDR3 DNA sequence: TGTGCCAGCAAAATAGCACAACAGGATTTTTCACCCCTCCACTTT. Translation: CASKIAQQDFSPLHF.

In this sample, this clone turned up once. V and J are TRBV11-3 and TRBJ1-1; TRBD1 aligns across 8 bases. Germline loops: CDR1 SGHNT, CDR2 YENEEA. Trimming at V came to 5 bases and at J to 7 bases, leaving 9 bases not matched to a gene. This CDR3 is 14 amino acids long. The CDR3 sequence: CASSPGTGHDEAFF. The CDR3, as DNA: TGTGCCAGCAGCCCCGGGACAGGCCATGATGAAGCTTTCTTT.

The chain couples TRBV5-1 to TRBJ2-2; 7 bases map to TRBD2. J lost 0 bases, V lost 6 bases, and 5 bases had no gene match. This CDR3 has 15 amino acids. In germline, CDR1 is SGHRS, CDR2 YFSETQ. The CDR3, as DNA: TGCGCCAGCACCGCGGGAGCCCCGAACACCGGGGAGCTGTTTTTT. The encoded protein is CASTAGAPNTGELFF.

This clone was counted between two and nine times. The rearrangement links TRBV19 to TRBJ2-1; 7 positions agree with TRBD1. This CDR3 comprises 15 residues. Per the germline V gene, CDR1 is LNHDA and CDR2 is SQIVND (reference sequence). Losses at the gene ends were 6 bases for V and 3 bases for J; bases not matched to a gene: 8. In DNA, the CDR3 is TGTGCCAGTAGGACCCAGGGGGACGGCTACAATGAGCAGTTCTTC. Encoded protein: CASRTQGDGYNEQFF. The full variable domain, completed using reference TRBV19 and TRBJ2-1, is DGGITQSPKYLFRKEGQNVTLSCEQNLNHDAMYWYRQDPGQGLRLIYYSQIVNDFQKGDIAEGYSVSREKKESFPLTVTSAQKNPTAFYLCASRTQGDGYNEQFFGPGTRLTVL.

This clone has more than one count but fewer than ten. Mismatch with germline at one junction end may stem from a read error. The chain employs TRBV6-1 and TRBJ1-5; D perhaps matches TRBD1 (6 bases). CDR1 MNHNS and CDR2 SASEGT come from the germline V gene. The CDR3 is 17 amino acids. CDR3 amino acids: CASSEEAGGHFNQPQHF. The CDR3 DNA is TGTGCCAGCAGCGAAGAAGCGGGGGGACACTTCAATCAGCCCCAGCATTTT.

The CDR3 coding sequence is TGTGCCAGCAGCGCTGGGGAGGGTTCGAACACCGGGGAGCTGTTTTTT. It specifies CASSAGEGSNTGELFF. The chain joins TRBV6-1 to TRBJ2-2; the match to TRBD2 covers 7 bases. V lost 6 bases, J lost 0 bases, and 7 bases stayed unmatched. Germline CDR1 and CDR2: MNHNS and SASEGT. The CDR3 runs to 16 residues.